This T cell receptor (beta chain) was recorded in a study of identical twins. This clonotype was counted many times. Template switching, a step in the protocol, added a universal primer site, and cDNA carried unique molecular identifiers. Using its own MiXCR run on the 5' RACE reads, TCRdb lists one record per CDR3 protein. The sample records about 720,000 distinct CDR3 sequences, 8% to 9% being singletons. The germline CDR1 and CDR2 sequences are KGHDR and SFDVKD. V lost 0 bases and J lost 6, with 4 bases in between. CDR3 length equals 12 residues. The sample also formed part of further work on yellow fever vaccine responses in identical twins.

The rearrangement uses TRBV24-1 and TRBJ2-5; D not resolved. The sequence was collected from a young woman in good health. Sequenced: PBMCs. The DNA for the CDR3 is TGTGCCACCAGTGATTTGGGCCAGACCCAGTACTTC. This gives the protein CATSDLGQTQYF.